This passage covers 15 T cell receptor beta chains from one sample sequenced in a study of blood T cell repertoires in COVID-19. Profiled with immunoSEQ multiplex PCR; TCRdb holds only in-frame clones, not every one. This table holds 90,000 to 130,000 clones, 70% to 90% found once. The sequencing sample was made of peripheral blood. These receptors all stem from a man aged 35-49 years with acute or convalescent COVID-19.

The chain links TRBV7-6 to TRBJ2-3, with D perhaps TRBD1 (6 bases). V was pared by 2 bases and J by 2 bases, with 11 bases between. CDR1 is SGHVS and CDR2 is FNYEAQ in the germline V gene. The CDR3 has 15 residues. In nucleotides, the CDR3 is TGTGCCAGCAGCTTAAACACAGGGCACACAGATACGCAGTATTTT. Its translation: CASSLNTGHTDTQYF.

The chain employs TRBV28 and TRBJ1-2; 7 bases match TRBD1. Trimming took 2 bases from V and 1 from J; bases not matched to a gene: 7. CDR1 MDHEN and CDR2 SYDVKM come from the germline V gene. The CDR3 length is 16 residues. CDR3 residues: CASSLGRDSSNYGYTF. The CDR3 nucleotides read TGTGCCAGCAGTTTAGGCCGGGACAGCAGTAACTATGGCTACACCTTC.

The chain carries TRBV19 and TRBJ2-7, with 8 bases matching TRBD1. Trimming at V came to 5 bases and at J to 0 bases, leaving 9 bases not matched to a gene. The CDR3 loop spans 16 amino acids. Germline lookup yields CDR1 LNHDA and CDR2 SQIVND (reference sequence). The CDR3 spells CASSPKGTGRSYEQYF. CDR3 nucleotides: TGTGCCAGTAGTCCCAAGGGGACAGGTCGCTCCTACGAGCAGTACTTC.

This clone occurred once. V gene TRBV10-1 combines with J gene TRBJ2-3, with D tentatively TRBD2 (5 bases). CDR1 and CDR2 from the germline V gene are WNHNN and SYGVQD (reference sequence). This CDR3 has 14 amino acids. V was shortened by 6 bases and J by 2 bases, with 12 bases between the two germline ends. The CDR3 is CASSRGSLTDTQYF. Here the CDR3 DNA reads TGCGCCAGCAGCCGCGGGTCACTCACAGATACGCAGTATTTT.

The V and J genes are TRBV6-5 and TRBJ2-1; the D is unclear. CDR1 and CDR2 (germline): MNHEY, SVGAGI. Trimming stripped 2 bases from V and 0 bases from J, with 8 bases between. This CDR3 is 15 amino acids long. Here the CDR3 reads CASSYKAASYNEQFF. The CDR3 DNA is TGTGCCAGCAGTTACAAGGCGGCCTCCTACAATGAGCAGTTCTTC.

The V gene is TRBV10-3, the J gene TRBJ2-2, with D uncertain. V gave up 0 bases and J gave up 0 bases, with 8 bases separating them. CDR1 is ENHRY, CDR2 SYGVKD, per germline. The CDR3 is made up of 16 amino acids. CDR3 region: CAISESMAPNTGELFF. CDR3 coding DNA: TGTGCCATCAGTGAGTCGATGGCACCGAACACCGGGGAGCTGTTTTTT.

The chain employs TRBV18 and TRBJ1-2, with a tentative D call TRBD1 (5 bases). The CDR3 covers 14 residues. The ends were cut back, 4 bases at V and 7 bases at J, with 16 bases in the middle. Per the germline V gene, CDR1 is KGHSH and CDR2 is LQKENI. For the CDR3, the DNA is TGTGCCAGCTCACGTGGGCCGGGGGAAACTGGCTACACCTTC. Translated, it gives CASSRGPGETGYTF.

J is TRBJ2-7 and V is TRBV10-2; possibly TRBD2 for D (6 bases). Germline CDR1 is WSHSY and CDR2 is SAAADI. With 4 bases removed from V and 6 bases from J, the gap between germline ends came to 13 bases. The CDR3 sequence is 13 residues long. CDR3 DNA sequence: TGCGCCAGCAGTGCGCTCCCGGGAGTCGAGCAGTACTTC. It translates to CASSALPGVEQYF.

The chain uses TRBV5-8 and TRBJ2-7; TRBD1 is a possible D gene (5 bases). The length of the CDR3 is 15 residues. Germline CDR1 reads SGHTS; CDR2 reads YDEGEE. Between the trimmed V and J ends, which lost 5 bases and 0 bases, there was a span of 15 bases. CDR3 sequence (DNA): TGTGCCAGCAGTTGGCAGGGCCGGAGCTCCTACGAGCAGTACTTC. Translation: CASSWQGRSSYEQYF.

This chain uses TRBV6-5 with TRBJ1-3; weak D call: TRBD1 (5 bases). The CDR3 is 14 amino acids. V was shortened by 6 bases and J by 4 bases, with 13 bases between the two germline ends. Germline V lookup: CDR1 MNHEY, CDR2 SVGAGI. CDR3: CASSLRTKGNTIYF. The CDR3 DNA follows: TGTGCCAGCAGCCTACGGACAAAAGGAAACACCATATATTTT.

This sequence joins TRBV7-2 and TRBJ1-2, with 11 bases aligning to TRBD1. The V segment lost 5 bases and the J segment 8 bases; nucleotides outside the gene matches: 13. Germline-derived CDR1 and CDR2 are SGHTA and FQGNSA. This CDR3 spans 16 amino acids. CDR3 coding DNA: TGTGCCAGCAGCCCCCCCGGACAGGGGGCGTTGATAGGCTACACCTTC. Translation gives CASSPPGQGALIGYTF.

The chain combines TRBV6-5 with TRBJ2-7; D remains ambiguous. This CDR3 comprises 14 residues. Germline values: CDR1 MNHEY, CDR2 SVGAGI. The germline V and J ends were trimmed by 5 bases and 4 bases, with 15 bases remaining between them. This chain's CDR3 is CASSPSPPPYEQYF. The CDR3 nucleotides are TGTGCCAGCAGTCCTTCCCCTCCCCCTTACGAGCAGTACTTC.

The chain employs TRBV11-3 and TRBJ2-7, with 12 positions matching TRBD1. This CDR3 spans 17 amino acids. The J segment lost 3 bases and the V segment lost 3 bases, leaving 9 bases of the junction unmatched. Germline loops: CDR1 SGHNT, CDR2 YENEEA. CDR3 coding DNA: TGTGCCAGCAGCTTGAACACCGGGACAGGGGGCCTCTACGAGCAGTACTTC. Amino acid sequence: CASSLNTGTGGLYEQYF.

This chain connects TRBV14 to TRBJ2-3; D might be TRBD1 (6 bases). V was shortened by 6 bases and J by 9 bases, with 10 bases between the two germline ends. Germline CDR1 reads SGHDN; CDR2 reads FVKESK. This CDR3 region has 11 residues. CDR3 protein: CASSLGTTQYF. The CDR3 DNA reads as TGTGCCAGCAGTCTCGGGACAACGCAGTATTTT.

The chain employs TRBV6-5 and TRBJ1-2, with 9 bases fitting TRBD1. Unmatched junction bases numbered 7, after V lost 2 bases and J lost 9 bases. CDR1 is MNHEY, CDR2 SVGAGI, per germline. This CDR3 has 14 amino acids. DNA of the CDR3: TGTGCCAGCAGTTACACTGGACAGGGGTTGAGCTACACCTTC. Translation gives CASSYTGQGLSYTF.